This T cell receptor (beta chain) comes out of a study of OX40 agonist ivuxolimab in advanced cancers. The study, taken as a whole, reports: Among the lowest peripheral clonal expansion occurred in 0.1-3.0 mg/kg partial responders. Antigens targeted by the expanded peripheral T cells were not determined. CD4+ T cells averaged fewer expanded clones than CD8+ T cells.

Regarding this clone: What it binds is not known.

Clones were sequenced by immunoSEQ multiplex PCR, and TCRdb holds only the in-frame ones, with some missing. Counted here are over 45,000 clones, about four fifths occurring once; the ten biggest clones make up about 1.5%. Per the germline V gene, CDR1 is SGHNT and CDR2 is YYREEE (reference sequence). CDR3 size: 15 residues. V lost 4 bases and J 0 bases, leaving 13 bases between the germline ends. The rearrangement uses TRBV5-4 and TRBJ1-2; a possible D gene is TRBD1 (5 bases). The TCR comes from an adult with an advanced solid tumor such as melanoma, head and neck, liver or kidney cancer. The specimen was CD4+ or CD8+ T cells sorted from blood, collected in a trial of the OX40 agonist ivuxolimab. CDR3 loop: CASSRGTVTNYGYTF. CDR3 in DNA: TGTGCCAGCAGCCGAGGGACGGTTACTAACTATGGCTACACCTTC.